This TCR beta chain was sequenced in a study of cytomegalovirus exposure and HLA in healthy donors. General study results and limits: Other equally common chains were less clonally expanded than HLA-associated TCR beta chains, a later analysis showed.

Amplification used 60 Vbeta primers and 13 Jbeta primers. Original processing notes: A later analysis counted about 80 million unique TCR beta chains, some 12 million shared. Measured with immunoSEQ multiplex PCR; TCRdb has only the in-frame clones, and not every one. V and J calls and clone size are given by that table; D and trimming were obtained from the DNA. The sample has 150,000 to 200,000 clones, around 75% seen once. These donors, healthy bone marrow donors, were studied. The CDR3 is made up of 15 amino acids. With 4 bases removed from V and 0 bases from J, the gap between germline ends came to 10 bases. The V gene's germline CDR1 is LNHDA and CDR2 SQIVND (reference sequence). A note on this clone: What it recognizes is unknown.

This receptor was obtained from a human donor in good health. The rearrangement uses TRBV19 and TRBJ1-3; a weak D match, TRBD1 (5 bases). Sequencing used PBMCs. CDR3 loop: CASSTGISSGNTIYF. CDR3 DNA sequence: TGTGCCAGTAGTACAGGGATAAGCTCTGGAAACACCATATATTTT.